This passage covers 22 T cell receptor beta chains from one sample sequenced in a study of cytomegalovirus exposure and HLA in healthy donors. Amplification used 60 Vbeta primers and 13 Jbeta primers. Libraries were prepared by immunoSEQ multiplex PCR; TCRdb keeps only in-frame clonotypes and omits some of them. The profile shows 100,000 to 120,000 clones, more than 60% of them singletons. The sample taken for sequencing was PBMCs. The receptors were gathered from a woman between 35 and 50 years old in good health and CMV-seropositive.

The chain links TRBV4-1 to TRBJ2-7; TRBD1 agrees at 7 bases. The CDR3 is made up of 13 amino acids. Trimming removed 4 bases from V and 3 bases from J; junction bases left unmatched: 3. Looked up from germline, CDR1 is MGHRA and CDR2 is YSYEKL. CDR3 bases: TGCGCCAGCAGCCCTAGGACAGGCTACGAGCAGTACTTC. Its protein is CASSPRTGYEQYF.

In this sample, this clone turned up once. This chain uses TRBV2 with TRBJ2-5; D is ambiguous. Germline-derived CDR1 and CDR2 are SNHLY and FYNNEI. CDR3 length: 15 amino acids. V dropped 4 bases and J dropped 1 base, with 13 bases sitting between them. CDR3 region: CASSVSFVLQETQYF. The CDR3 DNA sequence: TGTGCCAGCAGTGTCAGTTTCGTCCTCCAAGAGACCCAGTACTTC.

V gene TRBV15 combines with J gene TRBJ2-3; no clear D. There are 14 residues in the CDR3. Trimming removed 3 bases from V and 6 bases from J, with 13 bases in between. Germline V gives CDR1 LNHNV, CDR2 YYDKDF (reference sequence). CDR3 in amino acids: CATSREEQSDTQYF. In DNA, the CDR3 is TGTGCCACCAGCAGGGAAGAACAGTCGGATACGCAGTATTTT.

V is TRBV9 and J is TRBJ1-2, with D unresolved. The V gene lost 5 bases and the J gene lost 2 bases, with 4 bases spanning the gap. The CDR3 loop spans 11 amino acids. CDR1 and CDR2 from the germline V gene are SGDLS and YYNGEE. As DNA, the CDR3 is TGTGCCAGCAGGACAAACTATGGCTACACCTTC. Translated: CASRTNYGYTF.

The J gene is TRBJ2-1, the V gene TRBV10-3, with 8 bases matching TRBD2. The junction had 12 bases not matched to a gene; V was cut back by 4 bases and J by 7 bases. Germline CDR1 ENHRY, CDR2 SYGVKD. This CDR3 has 16 amino acids. The CDR3 nucleotides read TGTGCCATCAGTGCACCCTCTAGCGGGTCAGTAAATGAGCAGTTCTTC. Its protein is CAISAPSSGSVNEQFF.

The chain joins TRBV2 to TRBJ1-5, with D unclear. The CDR3 consists of 14 residues. Germline CDR1 is SNHLY and CDR2 is FYNNEI. Trimming shortened V by 4 bases and J by 4 bases, and 11 bases separated the two germline ends. This chain's CDR3 is CASSVSPGNQPQHF. DNA of the CDR3: TGTGCCAGCAGTGTATCGCCGGGAAATCAGCCCCAGCATTTT.

The chain joins TRBV5-1 to TRBJ2-1; 10 bases line up with TRBD2. The CDR3 totals 15 residues. Germline lookup yields CDR1 SGHRS and CDR2 YFSETQ. V dropped 4 bases and J dropped 7; count of bases not matched to a gene: 8. The CDR3 sequence is CASSILAGTRNEQFF. CDR3 nucleotide sequence: TGCGCCAGCAGCATACTAGCGGGGACAAGAAATGAGCAGTTCTTC.

The rearrangement joins TRBV4-2 to TRBJ2-3; D gene unclear. Germline values: CDR1 LGHNA, CDR2 YNFKEQ. The CDR3 extends over 16 amino acids. The V end lost 1 base, the J end lost 1 base, and 12 bases lay between the germline ends. CDR3 region: CASSQVQLERTDTQYF. DNA for the CDR3: TGTGCCAGCAGCCAAGTTCAGCTAGAACGCACAGATACGCAGTATTTT.

The chain combines TRBV6-1 with TRBJ2-1; unclear D gene. V shed 0 bases and J shed 5 bases, with 8 bases lying between them. Germline CDR1 reads MNHNS; CDR2 reads SASEGT. This CDR3 contains 14 residues. CDR3 coding DNA: TGTGCCAGCAGTGAAGCGCTTTCGGACAATGAGCAGTTCTTC. Its translation is CASSEALSDNEQFF.

This clone appeared a few times. CDR3 region: CASSRYRGSYEQYF. The CDR3 region has the DNA TGCGCCAGCAGCCGCTATAGGGGCTCCTACGAGCAGTACTTC. The rearrangement joins TRBV5-1 to TRBJ2-7; D might be TRBD1 (5 bases). The CDR3 is 14 residues long. The germline CDR1 and CDR2 sequences are SGHRS and YFSETQ. The V end was cut by 4 bases, the J end by 0 bases, with 11 bases between.

The chain joins TRBV7-6 to TRBJ2-3; D is possibly TRBD1 (5 bases). Trimming removed 1 base from V and 2 bases from J, with 7 bases in between. This CDR3 region has 14 residues. Germline V gives CDR1 SGHVS, CDR2 FNYEAQ. The CDR3 sequence is CASSLGTHTDTQYF. CDR3 coding DNA: TGTGCCAGCAGCTTAGGGACACACACAGATACGCAGTATTTT.

This clone was counted only a few times. The chain joins TRBV5-1 to TRBJ2-7; a weak D match, TRBD1 (6 bases). With 3 bases removed from V and 1 base from J, the gap between germline ends came to 11 bases. The CDR3 runs 14 residues. Germline values: CDR1 SGHRS, CDR2 YFSETQ. DNA for the CDR3: TGCGCCAGCAGCTCCAAGGACAGTTCCTACGAGCAGTACTTC. This encodes CASSSKDSSYEQYF.

Worth noting for this clone: Other DNA sequences of this sample code for an identical CDR3. This chain uses TRBV10-3 with TRBJ1-5; D is ambiguous. CDR3 length equals 12 residues. V gave up 4 bases and J gave up 2 bases, with 3 bases separating them. The germline CDR1 and CDR2 sequences are ENHRY and SYGVKD. The DNA of the CDR3 is TGTGCCATCAGTGGAGGCAATCAGCCCCAGCATTTT. It is translated as CAISGGNQPQHF.

The chain uses TRBV28 and TRBJ1-2; 7 nucleotides match TRBD1. CDR3 length: 12 residues. Germline CDR1 is MDHEN and CDR2 is SYDVKM. J was trimmed by 8 bases and V by 4 bases; bases with no gene match: 4. In DNA form, the CDR3 reads TGTGCCAGCAGTTCGACAGGGAGGGGCTACACCTTC. Encoded protein: CASSSTGRGYTF.

This clone was recorded once. The gene calls are TRBV10-1 and TRBJ1-2, with 8 nucleotides matching TRBD1. Losses at the gene ends were 0 bases for V and 4 bases for J; bases not matched to a gene: 7. This CDR3 has 16 residues. From germline, CDR1 is WNHNN and CDR2 SYGVQD (reference sequence). The CDR3 DNA is TGCGCCAGCAGTGAGTCGACAGGGGCTAAGTTCTATGGCTACACCTTC. Its protein is CASSESTGAKFYGYTF.

The DNA for the CDR3 is TGTGCCAGCAGCCAAGACAGGGCAGCCGGCCCACTTCAAGAGACCCAGTACTTC. It encodes CASSQDRAAGPLQETQYF. The chain couples TRBV14 to TRBJ2-5; D perhaps matches TRBD1 (5 bases). CDR3 length: 18 residues. The V gene lost 0 bases and the J gene lost 2 bases, with 19 bases spanning the gap. CDR1 SGHDN and CDR2 FVKESK come from the germline V gene.

The chain combines TRBV27 with TRBJ2-7, with 9 bases fitting TRBD1. The CDR3 runs to 13 residues. V gave up 10 bases and J gave up 2 bases; unmatched junction bases: 6. Per the germline V gene, CDR1 is MNHEY and CDR2 is SMNVEV (reference sequence). The CDR3 region is CANRWTGAYEQYF. For the CDR3, the DNA is TGTGCCAACCGATGGACAGGGGCCTACGAGCAGTACTTC.

CDR3 region: CASSPTRTGELFF. CDR3 nucleotides: TGTGCCAGCAGCCCTACTCGAACCGGGGAGCTGTTTTTT. The V call is TRBV7-2, the J call TRBJ2-2; the D is unclear. CDR3 size: 13 residues. Between the trimmed V and J ends, which lost 5 bases and 5 bases, there was a span of 9 bases. The germline CDR1 and CDR2 sequences are SGHTA and FQGNSA.

This clone showed up just a few times. This chain uses TRBV2 with TRBJ2-1; TRBD2 matches 9 bases. This CDR3 has 16 residues. After removal of 8 bases from V and 3 bases from J, the junction contained 11 bases not matched to a gene. CDR1 is SNHLY, CDR2 FYNNEI, per germline. The CDR3 sequence is CASLERGAGVYNEQFF. Here the CDR3 DNA reads TGTGCCAGCCTTGAGCGGGGGGCCGGGGTCTACAATGAGCAGTTCTTC.

The V call is TRBV27, the J call TRBJ2-2; 9 nucleotides match TRBD2. The length of the CDR3 is 16 residues. J lost 3 bases, V lost 2 bases, and 4 bases had no gene match. Germline CDR1 reads MNHEY; CDR2 reads SMNVEV (reference sequence). The CDR3 is CASSLGGRADTGELFF. The CDR3 DNA sequence: TGTGCCAGCAGTTTAGGCGGGAGGGCCGACACCGGGGAGCTGTTTTTT.

This clone was observed a single time. The chain recombines TRBV11-1 with TRBJ2-3; the match to TRBD1 covers 8 bases. Germline lookup yields CDR1 SGHAT and CDR2 FQDESV (reference sequence). Trimming cost V 2 bases and J 1 base; bases outside gene matches: 8. This CDR3 region has 17 residues. Here the CDR3 reads CASSLRPGQAGTDTQYF. CDR3 in DNA: TGTGCCAGCAGCTTAAGGCCGGGACAGGCCGGCACAGATACGCAGTATTTT.

The chain uses TRBV7-8 and TRBJ1-3; D remains ambiguous. V was pared by 1 base and J by 0 bases, with 7 bases between. The CDR3 length is 15 residues. In germline, CDR1 is SGHVS, CDR2 FQNEAQ. This chain's CDR3 is CASSLGSSSGNTIYF. CDR3 DNA sequence: TGTGCCAGCAGCTTAGGGTCGAGCTCTGGAAACACCATATATTTT.